This T cell receptor (beta chain) was captured in a study of T cells in localized non-small cell lung cancer. General study points: In uninvolved adjacent lung, T cell clonality reached its highest value, exceeding tumor. Higher adjacent-lung clonality was associated with shorter survival.

Remarks on this clone: The antigen remains undetermined.

The V and J ends lost 5 bases and 1 base respectively, with 11 bases between them. This CDR3 region has 14 residues. Germline V CDR1 and CDR2: SGHNT, YENEEA. The method was immunoSEQ multiplex PCR; TCRdb's version includes in-frame clones alone and lacks a portion of them. This sample yields 1,200 to 1,500 clones, of which 22% are seen a single time; around a tenth belongs to the top ten. The input for sequencing was lung tumor tissue, taken before any cancer treatment. V gene TRBV11-3 combines with J gene TRBJ1-2; no clear D gene. The sequence was collected from a male donor aged 60 or over with stage III squamous cell lung carcinoma. The CDR3 nucleotides read TGTGCCAGCAGCCCCACTGCGCTTAACTATGGCTACACCTTC. Its protein product is CASSPTALNYGYTF.